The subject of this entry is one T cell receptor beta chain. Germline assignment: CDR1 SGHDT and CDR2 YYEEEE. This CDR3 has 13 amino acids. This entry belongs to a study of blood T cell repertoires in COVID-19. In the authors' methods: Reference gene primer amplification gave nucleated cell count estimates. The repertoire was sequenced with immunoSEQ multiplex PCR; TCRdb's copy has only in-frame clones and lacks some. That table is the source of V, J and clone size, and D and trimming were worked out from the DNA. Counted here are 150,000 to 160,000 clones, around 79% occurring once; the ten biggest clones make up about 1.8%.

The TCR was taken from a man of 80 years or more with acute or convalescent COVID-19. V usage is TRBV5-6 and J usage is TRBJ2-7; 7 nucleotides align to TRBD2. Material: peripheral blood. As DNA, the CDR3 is TGTGCCAGCAGTTTGGGGGAGGGCTACGAGCAGTACGTC. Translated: CASSLGEGYEQYV.